The 26 T cell receptor beta chains reported below all come from one sample, sequenced in a study of CD8 T cells in ankylosing spondylitis. The study, taken as a whole, reports: About 8 highly homologous variants made up a TCR beta motif, and this motif appeared characteristic of ankylosing spondylitis blood.

For these TCRs, the target antigens are not known. Each CDR3 protein gets one entry after TCRdb re-called the 5' RACE reads with MiXCR. The data show some 840,000 distinct CDR3 sequences, about 12% seen once. Sample: blood, either unsorted or a sorted T cell fraction (not recorded which). The receptors come from a male donor with ankylosing spondylitis.

This clonotype was detected a few times. The chain has TRBV7-2 and TRBJ2-7; 16 bases match TRBD2. Unmatched junction bases numbered 8, after V lost 5 bases and J lost 7 bases. The CDR3 loop spans 16 amino acids. Germline CDR1 SGHTA, CDR2 FQGNSA. The CDR3 spells CASSRGTSGGAREQYF. The CDR3 DNA follows: TGTGCCAGCAGCCGGGGGACTAGCGGGGGGGCGAGGGAGCAGTACTTC.

The rearrangement uses TRBV20-1 and TRBJ1-5; 8 bases match TRBD1. In germline, CDR1 is DFQATT, CDR2 SNEGSKA (reference sequence). The CDR3 contains 15 residues. V gave up 4 bases and J gave up 4 bases; unmatched junction bases: 9. The CDR3 DNA sequence: TGCAGTGCTAAGAGGACAGGGATCGTTAATCAGCCCCAGCATTTT. This encodes CSAKRTGIVNQPQHF.

This clonotype was found a few times. The chain recombines TRBV6-1 with TRBJ1-2; the match to TRBD1 covers 9 bases. The germline V gene has CDR1 MNHNS and CDR2 SASEGT. V lost 6 bases and J lost 4; bases outside the gene matches: 3. The CDR3 length is 13 residues. The chain's CDR3 is CASRRTGAYGYTF. In DNA, the CDR3 is TGTGCCAGCAGGAGGACAGGGGCCTATGGCTACACCTTC.

This clonotype was counted ten times or more. The chain joins TRBV15 to TRBJ2-1; D is possibly TRBD1 (6 bases). The CDR3 loop spans 13 amino acids. Germline lookup yields CDR1 LNHNV and CDR2 YYDKDF (reference sequence). Deletions cut 3 bases from V and 12 bases from J, with 15 bases between. CDR3 protein: CATSRDSNFGQFF. The DNA for the CDR3 is TGTGCCACCAGCAGGGACAGTAATTTTGGGCAGTTCTTC.

This clonotype was observed a few times. The chain employs TRBV6-1 and TRBJ2-7; a possible D gene is TRBD2 (5 bases). Germline lookup yields CDR1 MNHNS and CDR2 SASEGT. V was clipped by 6 bases and J by 6 bases, with 21 bases between them. CDR3 length: 15 amino acids. The CDR3 loop is CASRPFSVGAIEQYF. CDR3 in DNA: TGTGCCAGCAGACCGTTTTCCGTGGGAGCAATCGAGCAGTACTTC.

The sample holds a few counts of this clonotype. The V gene is TRBV20-1, the J gene TRBJ1-6; 9 nucleotides agree with TRBD1. The CDR3 sequence is 13 residues long. The junction had 1 base not matched to a gene; V was cut back by 3 bases and J by 7 bases. Germline lookup yields CDR1 DFQATT and CDR2 SNEGSKA (reference sequence). CDR3 amino acids: CSARGTGNSPLHF. CDR3 DNA: TGCAGTGCTAGGGGGACAGGGAATTCACCCCTCCACTTT.

The rearrangement joins TRBV11-2 to TRBJ2-3, with D possibly being TRBD2 (5 bases). The CDR3 loop spans 13 amino acids. Trimming pared 3 bases from V and 6 bases from J, leaving 10 bases between. CDR1 is SGHAT, CDR2 FQNNGV, per germline. The CDR3 loop is CASSFFWRDTQYF. In nucleotides, the CDR3 is TGTGCCAGCAGCTTTTTTTGGAGGGATACGCAGTATTTT.

This clonotype was detected a few times. The chain uses TRBV20-1 and TRBJ1-2; D is ambiguous. The CDR3 is made up of 14 amino acids. The V gene lost 6 bases and the J gene lost 4 bases, with 18 bases spanning the gap. Germline V gives CDR1 DFQATT, CDR2 SNEGSKA (reference sequence). CDR3 sequence reads: CSARSAEGGYGYTF. DNA of the CDR3: TGCAGTGCCCGATCCGCGGAGGGTGGCTATGGCTACACCTTC.

The chain uses TRBV20-1 and TRBJ2-1; perhaps TRBD2 as D (5 bases). Germline values: CDR1 DFQATT, CDR2 SNEGSKA (reference sequence). The CDR3 contains 14 residues. Trimming took off 6 bases at V and 7 bases at J, with 19 bases between the two ends. CDR3 protein: CSAPTPKPGNEQFF. As DNA, the CDR3 is TGCAGTGCCCCAACCCCGAAGCCGGGGAATGAGCAGTTCTTC.

This clonotype was detected only a few times. The V call is TRBV20-1, the J call TRBJ2-7, with 8 bases lining up with TRBD1. This CDR3 has 14 residues. The V segment lost 6 bases and the J segment 5 bases; nucleotides outside the gene matches: 12. Germline lookup yields CDR1 DFQATT and CDR2 SNEGSKA (reference sequence). Written as DNA, the CDR3 is TGCAGTGCCTCCCAAGGGACAGGCGGAGACGAGCAGTACTTC. This encodes CSASQGTGGDEQYF.

In its sample, this clonotype was seen a few times. V gene TRBV5-1 combines with J gene TRBJ2-5; D gene unclear. Trimming shortened V by 1 base and J by 11 bases, and 9 bases separated the two germline ends. Germline assignment: CDR1 SGHRS and CDR2 YFSETQ. This CDR3 spans 11 amino acids. DNA of the CDR3: TGCGCCAGCAGCTTGTCTGGGGTTCAGTACTTC. Protein sequence: CASSLSGVQYF. The full variable domain, with the rest looked up from reference TRBV5-1 and TRBJ2-5, is KAGVTQTPRYLIKTRGQQVTLSCSPISGHRSVSWYQQTPGQGLQFLFEYFSETQRNKGNFPGRFSGRQFSNSRSEMNVSTLELGDSALYLCASSLSGVQYFGPGTRLLVL.

This chain links TRBV10-3 with TRBJ2-5; 9 nucleotides align to TRBD1. From germline, CDR1 is ENHRY and CDR2 SYGVKD. This CDR3 has 15 amino acids. The V and J ends lost 3 bases and 5 bases, in that order; junction bases with no gene match: 7. In nucleotides, the CDR3 is TGTGCCATCAGTGACCCTACAGGGGGCCAGGAGACCCAGTACTTC. Protein sequence: CAISDPTGGQETQYF.

The rearrangement links TRBV9 to TRBJ2-1; D call uncertain. The CDR3 is 15 residues long. From germline, CDR1 is SGDLS and CDR2 YYNGEE. V was pared by 0 bases and J by 2 bases, with 9 bases between. The CDR3 reads CASSVVATPYNEQFF. The CDR3 DNA reads as TGTGCCAGCAGCGTAGTAGCTACCCCCTACAATGAGCAGTTCTTC.

At least ten counts were recorded for this clonotype. This sequence joins TRBV7-2 and TRBJ2-1; D not certain. V lost 5 bases and J 0 bases, leaving 8 bases between the germline ends. The CDR3 consists of 14 residues. Germline V CDR1 and CDR2: SGHTA, FQGNSA. In DNA form, the CDR3 reads TGTGCCAGCAGCGCGGTTAGCTCCTACAATGAGCAGTTCTTC. The encoded protein is CASSAVSSYNEQFF.

V gene TRBV20-1 combines with J gene TRBJ1-2, with D unresolved. Germline CDR1 and CDR2: DFQATT and SNEGSKA (reference sequence). This CDR3 contains 13 residues. V was pared by 3 bases and J by 8 bases, with 16 bases between. CDR3 sequence (DNA): TGCAGTGCTAGGGGTGGGCCCGCTCGGGGCTACACCTTC. Translated: CSARGGPARGYTF.

This clonotype was recorded a few times. This rearrangement joins TRBV9 to TRBJ2-7, with 9 nucleotides matching TRBD2. Germline V lookup: CDR1 SGDLS, CDR2 YYNGEE. J gave up 4 bases and V 3 bases, and 8 bases lay outside the gene matches. The CDR3 spans 15 residues. The CDR3 sequence: CASSGGGSGRYEQYF. As DNA, the CDR3 is TGTGCCAGCAGCGGTGGGGGTAGCGGGAGATACGAGCAGTACTTC. Supplemented by reference TRBV9 and TRBJ2-7, the full variable domain reads DSGVTQTPKHLITATGQRVTLRCSPRSGDLSVYWYQQSLDQGLQFLIQYYNGEERAKGNILERFSAQQFPDLHSELNLSSLELGDSALYFCASSGGGSGRYEQYFGPGTRLTVT.

There are a few counts of this clonotype. V gene TRBV5-1 combines with J gene TRBJ1-4; a weak D match, TRBD1 (5 bases). Trimming took off 5 bases at V and 0 bases at J, with 11 bases between the two ends. CDR1 is SGHRS, CDR2 YFSETQ, per germline. The CDR3 runs 15 residues. The CDR3 DNA reads as TGCGCCAGCAGGGTTACAGGTGCAACTAATGAAAAACTGTTTTTT. Translation gives CASRVTGATNEKLFF.

The chain employs TRBV4-3 and TRBJ2-3, with D possibly matching TRBD2 (6 bases). The ends were cut back, 0 bases at V and 1 base at J, with 11 bases in the middle. The V gene's germline CDR1 is LGHNA and CDR2 YSLEER. CDR3 length: 16 amino acids. CDR3 residues: CASSQDWRGGTDTQYF. The CDR3 DNA is TGCGCCAGCAGCCAAGATTGGCGGGGCGGCACAGATACGCAGTATTTT.

This clonotype appeared once. Because the CDR3 is missing its conserved closing phenylalanine or tryptophan, this is likely a read error. The rearrangement uses TRBV7-2 and TRBJ2-7; 7 positions match TRBD1. This CDR3 is built from 13 residues. Trimming took 6 bases from V and 7 from J; bases not matched to a gene: 9. CDR1 is SGHTA, CDR2 FQGNSA, per germline. The CDR3 reads CASSGQALGEQYL. The CDR3 DNA follows: TGTGCCAGCAGTGGACAGGCCTTGGGAGAGCAGTACCTC.

The rearrangement joins TRBV7-2 to TRBJ2-7; D remains unclear. CDR1 and CDR2 from the germline V gene are SGHTA and FQGNSA. V shed 1 base and J shed 4 bases, with 11 bases lying between them. The CDR3 length is 14 residues. The CDR3 reads CASSLVVAAYEQYF. The CDR3 DNA is TGTGCCAGCAGCTTAGTAGTGGCAGCTTACGAGCAGTACTTC.

The chain recombines TRBV7-6 with TRBJ2-7; 10 bases agree with TRBD2. CDR1 is SGHVS, CDR2 FNYEAQ, per germline. The CDR3 contains 15 residues. The V gene end was trimmed by 3 bases and the J gene end by 6 bases; junction bases not matched to a gene: 8. DNA of the CDR3: TGTGCCAGCAGCTTGGCAGGGGGGACTAGCGCCGAGCAGTACTTC. Encoded protein: CASSLAGGTSAEQYF. The entire variable domain, with the rest obtained from reference TRBV7-6 and TRBJ2-7, is as follows: GAGVSQSPRYKVTKRGQDVALRCDPISGHVSLYWYRQALGQGPEFLTYFNYEAQQDKSGLPNDRFSAERPEGSISTLTIQRTEQRDSAMYRCASSLAGGTSAEQYFGPGTRLTVT.

The rearrangement links TRBV5-6 to TRBJ1-2; D ambiguous. Trimming removed 4 bases from V and 9 bases from J, with 10 bases in between. This CDR3 spans 11 amino acids. Germline V gene lookup returns CDR1 SGHDT and CDR2 YYEEEE. CDR3 region: CASSHPSRYTF. The CDR3 region has the DNA TGTGCCAGCAGCCACCCTAGCCGCTACACCTTC.

The rearrangement joins TRBV5-1 to TRBJ1-2; 7 nucleotides align to TRBD1. V shed 2 bases and J 4 bases; nucleotides not matched to a gene: 11. Germline V gene data show CDR1 as SGHRS and CDR2 as YFSETQ. CDR3 length: 16 amino acids. The CDR3 nucleotides read TGCGCCAGCAGCTTACTTTCGACAGGGAGGTCCTATGGCTACACCTTC. This sequence encodes CASSLLSTGRSYGYTF.

In its sample, this clonotype was seen a few times. The gene calls are TRBV5-1 and TRBJ2-7, with D uncertain. V was shortened by 0 bases and J by 4 bases, with 17 bases between the two germline ends. The germline V gene encodes CDR1 SGHRS and CDR2 YFSETQ. There are 16 residues in the CDR3. CDR3 sequence (DNA): TGCGCCAGCAGCTTGGGGGTCAGTTACGATACTTACGAGCAGTACTTC. Amino acid sequence: CASSLGVSYDTYEQYF. The full variable domain, rest sourced from reference TRBV5-1 and TRBJ2-7, is KAGVTQTPRYLIKTRGQQVTLSCSPISGHRSVSWYQQTPGQGLQFLFEYFSETQRNKGNFPGRFSGRQFSNSRSEMNVSTLELGDSALYLCASSLGVSYDTYEQYFGPGTRLTVT.

The chain carries TRBV6-1 and TRBJ2-1, with TRBD1 matching over 7 bases. Germline CDR1 and CDR2: MNHNS and SASEGT. The CDR3 loop spans 15 amino acids. The V and J ends lost 4 bases and 2 bases, in that order; junction bases with no gene match: 5. Written as DNA, the CDR3 is TGTGCCAGCAGTGTTACGACAGGGACCTACAATGAGCAGTTCTTC. Translation gives CASSVTTGTYNEQFF.

The table lists this clonotype with a few counts. This chain connects TRBV12-3 or TRBV12-4 to TRBJ2-2; D unclear. The ends were cut back, 1 base at V and 5 bases at J, with 11 bases in the middle. The CDR3 runs 15 residues. The CDR3 DNA reads TGTGCCAGCAGTTTAGTTCCCCGTGAGACCGGGGAGCTGTTTTTT. Amino acids: CASSLVPRETGELFF.